This T cell receptor beta chain came from a study of PD-L1 blockade in urothelial cancer. Only one count was recorded for this clone. Time point specified: peripheral blood 6 weeks after treatment start. Sequencing was performed with immunoSEQ multiplex PCR; in TCRdb, only in-frame clones are kept and a portion is missing. Among about 110,000 clones, 91% were seen once, and the ten largest hold around 4%. This receptor was identified in a man aged 55 to 70 with urothelial cancer. Sequenced here: PBMCs, sampled around atezolizumab (anti-PD-L1) treatment.

Here the CDR3 reads CAWSVRRLQETQYF. For the CDR3, the DNA is TGTGCCTGGAGTGTACGCAGGTTACAAGAGACCCAGTACTTC. V is TRBV30 and J is TRBJ2-5; D gene uncertain. V shed 0 bases and J shed 2 bases, with 10 bases lying between them. This CDR3 spans 14 amino acids. Germline CDR1 reads GTSNPN; CDR2 reads SVGIG (reference sequence).